This T cell receptor beta chain originates from a study of T cells in Graves' hyperthyroidism and ophthalmopathy. Overall study findings and caveats: Ophthalmopathy stood apart from stable hyperthyroidism in a 13 V-J model. Peripheral blood also featured most of the thyroid clonotypes expanded above 0.001.

Amplification targeted TCR beta CDR3 regions from RNA transcripts. In the first-round RT-PCR of the TCR CDR3, the HTBI primer set was used. TCRdb redid the calling of the multiplex PCR reads with MiXCR, one entry per CDR3 protein. The repertoire consists of 660,000 or so distinct CDR3 sequences, with about a fifth occurring once and the leading ten covering under 35%. This clonotype was observed many times. Its matching antigen is unknown. CDR1 and CDR2 from the germline V gene are SGHTA and FQGNSA. J was trimmed by 0 bases and V by 5 bases; bases with no gene match: 7. The CDR3 runs to 15 residues. The cohort's ophthalmopathy patients, a group with duration under 3 months, had a Clinical Activity Score of at least 3 and a NOSPECS grade of at least 4. Using more than 7.5 ml of fresh peripheral blood, PBMCs were prepared.

The receptor comes from a young man with Graves' ophthalmopathy. Material: blood. The chain combines TRBV7-2 with TRBJ2-7, with 7 bases matching TRBD1. CDR3 region: CASSLDRVSSYEQYF. CDR3 nucleotide sequence: TGTGCCAGCAGCCTTGACAGGGTGAGCTCCTACGAGCAGTACTTC.